The rows below give T cell receptor beta chains drawn from one sample of a study of cytomegalovirus exposure and HLA in healthy donors. Measured with immunoSEQ multiplex PCR; TCRdb has only the in-frame clones, and not every one. Of roughly 150,000 clones detected, more than 65% appear once; the ten largest clones hold about 1.3%. The sample comprised PBMCs. The source is a man younger than 40 in good health and CMV-seronegative. Both conserved end residues are part of each CDR3. Each record gives: J gene, V gene, clone size, D gene, CDR3 DNA, CDR3 protein. A D gene is named only where the DNA matches it firmly. Clone size is not always given. Where it is, it says once, few, many or a class for expanded clones.

j_gene: TRBJ1-3
v_gene: TRBV25-1
abundance: NA
d_gene: NA
CDR3nt: TGTGCCAGCAGTGAACTCGATGTCGGGTGGGGAAACACCATATATTTT
CDR3aa: CASSELDVGWGNTIYF

j_gene: TRBJ2-5
v_gene: TRBV7-9
abundance: few
d_gene: TRBD2
CDR3nt: TGTGCCAGCAGCCCCAGCGGGGGGTTCCAAGAGACCCAGTACTTC
CDR3aa: CASSPSGGFQETQYF

j_gene: TRBJ1-1
v_gene: TRBV18
abundance: NA
d_gene: NA
CDR3nt: TGTGCCAGCTCGGACAGCTTTAACACTGAAGCTTTCTTT
CDR3aa: CASSDSFNTEAFF

j_gene: TRBJ2-1
v_gene: TRBV27
abundance: NA
d_gene: TRBD1
CDR3nt: TGTGCCAGCAGTGTCGGGACAGTCCGGAATGAGCAGTTCTTC
CDR3aa: CASSVGTVRNEQFF

j_gene: TRBJ2-1
v_gene: TRBV7-2
abundance: NA
d_gene: TRBD2
CDR3nt: TGTGCCAGCAGCTTGGGACTAGAGTACAATGAGCAGTTCTTC
CDR3aa: CASSLGLEYNEQFF

j_gene: TRBJ2-1
v_gene: TRBV6-1
abundance: NA
d_gene: NA
CDR3nt: TGTGCCAGCAGTGAAATGGGCAGGGGAAGGAATGAGCAGTTCTTC
CDR3aa: CASSEMGRGRNEQFF

j_gene: TRBJ2-7
v_gene: TRBV27
abundance: NA
d_gene: TRBD1
CDR3nt: TGTGCCAGCAGTCTGACCCGGGACAGGCAATCCTACGAGCAGTACTTC
CDR3aa: CASSLTRDRQSYEQYF

j_gene: TRBJ2-7
v_gene: TRBV15
abundance: NA
d_gene: NA
CDR3nt: TGTGCCACCAGCAGGGACAGCCGCGGGGAGCAGTACTTC
CDR3aa: CATSRDSRGEQYF

j_gene: TRBJ2-7
v_gene: TRBV6-5
abundance: NA
d_gene: NA
CDR3nt: TGTGCCGCAGGGGGAGGTCTGTACGAGCAGTACTTC
CDR3aa: CAAGGGLYEQYF

j_gene: TRBJ1-3
v_gene: TRBV4-3
abundance: NA
d_gene: NA
CDR3nt: TGCGCCAGCAGCCGGAACCCGGGACTGTACTCTGGAAACACCATATATTTT
CDR3aa: CASSRNPGLYSGNTIYF

j_gene: TRBJ2-3
v_gene: TRBV7-8
abundance: NA
d_gene: TRBD2
CDR3nt: TGTGCCAGCAGCCGTAGCGGGAGTGACGCAGATACGCAGTATTTT
CDR3aa: CASSRSGSDADTQYF

j_gene: TRBJ2-1
v_gene: TRBV2
abundance: NA
d_gene: NA
CDR3nt: TGTGCCAGCAGTGAAATGAGGGAGACGAGATTCTTC
CDR3aa: CASSEMRETRFF

j_gene: TRBJ2-7
v_gene: TRBV10-1
abundance: NA
d_gene: TRBD2
CDR3nt: TGCGCCAGCAGCGCCAGAGCGGGGGGGCCCTACGAGCAGTACTTC
CDR3aa: CASSARAGGPYEQYF

j_gene: TRBJ2-1
v_gene: TRBV11-2
abundance: NA
d_gene: NA
CDR3nt: TGTGCCAGCAGCTTCGTTGGTAACAGCAACAATGAGCAGTTCTTC
CDR3aa: CASSFVGNSNNEQFF

j_gene: TRBJ2-4
v_gene: TRBV7-2
abundance: NA
d_gene: NA
CDR3nt: TGTGCCAGCAGCTTAGATCGGAACATTCAGTACTTC
CDR3aa: CASSLDRNIQYF

j_gene: TRBJ2-7
v_gene: TRBV5-1
abundance: NA
d_gene: NA
CDR3nt: TGCGCCAGCAGCTTGGCCCTTCAGGGGTCCTACGAGCAGTACTTC
CDR3aa: CASSLALQGSYEQYF

j_gene: TRBJ2-3
v_gene: TRBV7-2
abundance: NA
d_gene: NA
CDR3nt: TGTGCCAGCAGCTCTTCGTTTGAGCGAGGTACGCAGTATTTT
CDR3aa: CASSSSFERGTQYF

j_gene: TRBJ2-1
v_gene: TRBV6-4
abundance: NA
d_gene: NA
CDR3nt: TGTGCCAGCAGTGACCCGAGCGGCAGGGGAACCGGGACAAAGAGCTCCTACAATGAGCAGTTCTTC
CDR3aa: CASSDPSGRGTGTKSSYNEQFF

j_gene: TRBJ2-4
v_gene: TRBV6-1
abundance: few
d_gene: NA
CDR3nt: TGTGCCAGCGCGAGGGGGGAGGGGGGTAACATTCAGTACTTC
CDR3aa: CASARGEGGNIQYF

j_gene: TRBJ1-5
v_gene: TRBV6-1
abundance: once
d_gene: TRBD1
CDR3nt: TGTGCCAGCAGTGTTGAGGACAGGGTAATTTTGATGGGCAATCAGCCCCAGCATTTT
CDR3aa: CASSVEDRVILMGNQPQHF

j_gene: TRBJ1-2
v_gene: TRBV20-1
abundance: NA
d_gene: NA
CDR3nt: TGCAGTGCGGAACAGCCCTATGGCTACACCTTC
CDR3aa: CSAEQPYGYTF

j_gene: TRBJ2-7
v_gene: TRBV27
abundance: NA
d_gene: NA
CDR3nt: TGTGCCAGCAGTTTAGTCAGGGAGGCCTACGAGCAGTACTTC
CDR3aa: CASSLVREAYEQYF